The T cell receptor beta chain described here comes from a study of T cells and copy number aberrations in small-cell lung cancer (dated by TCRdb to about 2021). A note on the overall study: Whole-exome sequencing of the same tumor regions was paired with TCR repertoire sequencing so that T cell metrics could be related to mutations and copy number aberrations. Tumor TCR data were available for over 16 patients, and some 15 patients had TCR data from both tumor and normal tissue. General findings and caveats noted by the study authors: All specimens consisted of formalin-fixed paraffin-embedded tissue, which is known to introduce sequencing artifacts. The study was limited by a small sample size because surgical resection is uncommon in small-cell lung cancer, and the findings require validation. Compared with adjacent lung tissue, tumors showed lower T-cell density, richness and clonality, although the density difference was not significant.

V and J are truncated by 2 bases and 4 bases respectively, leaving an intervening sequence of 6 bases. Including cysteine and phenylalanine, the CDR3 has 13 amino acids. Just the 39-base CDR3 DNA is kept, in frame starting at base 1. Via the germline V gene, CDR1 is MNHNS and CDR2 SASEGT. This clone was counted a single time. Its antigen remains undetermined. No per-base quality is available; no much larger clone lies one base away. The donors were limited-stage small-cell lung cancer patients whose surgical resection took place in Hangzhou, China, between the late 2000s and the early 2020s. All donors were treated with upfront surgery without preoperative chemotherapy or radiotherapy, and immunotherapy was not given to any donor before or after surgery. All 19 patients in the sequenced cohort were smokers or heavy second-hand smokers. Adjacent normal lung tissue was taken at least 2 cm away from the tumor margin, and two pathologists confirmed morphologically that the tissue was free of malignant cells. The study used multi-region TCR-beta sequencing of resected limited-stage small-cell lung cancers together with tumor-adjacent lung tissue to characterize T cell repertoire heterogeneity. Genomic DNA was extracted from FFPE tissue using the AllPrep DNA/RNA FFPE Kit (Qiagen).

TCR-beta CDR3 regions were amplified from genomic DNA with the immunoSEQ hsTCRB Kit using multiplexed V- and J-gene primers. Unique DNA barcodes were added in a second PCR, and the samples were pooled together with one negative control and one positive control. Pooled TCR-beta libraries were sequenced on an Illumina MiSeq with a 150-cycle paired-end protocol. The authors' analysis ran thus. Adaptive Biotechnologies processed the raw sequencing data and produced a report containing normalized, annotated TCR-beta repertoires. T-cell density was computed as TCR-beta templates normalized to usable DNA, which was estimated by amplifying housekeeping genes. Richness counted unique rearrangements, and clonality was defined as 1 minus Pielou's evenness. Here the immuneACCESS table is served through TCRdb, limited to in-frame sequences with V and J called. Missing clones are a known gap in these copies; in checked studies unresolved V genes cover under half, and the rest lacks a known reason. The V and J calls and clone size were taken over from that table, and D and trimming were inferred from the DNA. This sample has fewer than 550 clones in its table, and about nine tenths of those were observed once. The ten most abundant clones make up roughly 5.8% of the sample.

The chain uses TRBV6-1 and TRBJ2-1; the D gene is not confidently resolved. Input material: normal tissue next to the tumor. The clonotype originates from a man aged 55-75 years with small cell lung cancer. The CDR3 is CASSELEYNEQFF. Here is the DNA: TGTGCCAGCAGTGAACTGGAATACAATGAGCAGTTCTTC.